This TCR beta chain was sequenced during a study of technical replicates of blood from several donors. Assay used: immunoSEQ multiplex PCR; TCRdb lists only in-frame clones, some missing. Among roughly 70,000 clones, roughly 93% were seen once, and the ten largest hold 0.25% to 0.3%. This clone appeared a few times. Trimming shortened V by 2 bases and J by 5 bases, and 3 bases separated the two germline ends. The V gene's germline CDR1 is KGHSH and CDR2 LQKENI. This CDR3 spans 11 amino acids. This chain links TRBV18 with TRBJ2-5; no definite D call. Material for sequencing was T cells isolated from PBMCs. The receptor comes from a human donor in good health. The CDR3 DNA reads TGTGCCAGCTCACCAGGCGAGACCCAGTACTTC. Translated: CASSPGETQYF.